One and the same sample provided the 15 T cell receptor beta chains below, sequenced in a study of blood T cells in healthy people across ages. Next came a second PCR, run for about 7 to 12 cycles, which used a sample-barcoded 5' primer along with a J-beta primer mix. One entry per CDR3 protein results from TCRdb running MiXCR on the 5' RACE reads. The sample lists approximately 1,000,000 distinct CDR3 sequences; 35% to 45% were seen once. Specimen: blood. Receptor source: a man aged 18 to 35 in good health.

As concerns this clonotype: Since a much larger clone is just one base distant, this may be a read error. The chain links TRBV7-2 to TRBJ2-3, with D possibly matching TRBD1 (5 bases). CDR1 SGHTA and CDR2 FQGNSA come from the germline V gene. This CDR3 spans 14 amino acids. CDR3 residues: CASSLVQGADAQYF. The CDR3 DNA sequence: TGTGCCAGCAGCTTAGTCCAGGGCGCAGATGCGCAGTATTTT.

In regard to this clonotype: This may arise from a read error, as a much more abundant clone is one base away. This chain links TRBV20-1 with TRBJ2-3, with 10 bases aligning to TRBD2. From germline, CDR1 is DFQATT and CDR2 SNEGSKA (reference sequence). CDR3 length: 13 residues. CDR3 sequence (DNA): TGCAGTGCTGTTAGCGGGGGGACAGATATGCAGTATTTT. Amino acid sequence: CSAVSGGTDMQYF.

The chain links TRBV10-3 to TRBJ1-1; the D gene is possibly TRBD1 (6 bases). Trimming removed 3 bases at V and 6 bases at J, with 14 bases between. In germline, CDR1 is ENHRY, CDR2 SYGVKD. CDR3 length: 14 amino acids. The CDR3 nucleotides are TGTGCCATCAGTGACCGTAGGGGGGCGGCTGAAGCTTTCTTT. Protein: CAISDRRGAAEAFF.

CDR3 in DNA: TGTGCCAGCAGCCCCCAACCTCACACAGGGAACACTGAAGCTTTCTTT. Translating it yields CASSPQPHTGNTEAFF. The chain carries TRBV3-1 and TRBJ1-1; D possibly corresponds to TRBD1 (5 bases). Germline CDR1 and CDR2: LGHDT and YNNKEL (reference sequence). The CDR3 has 16 amino acids. V lost 4 bases, J lost 1 base, and 16 bases lay in between.

This clonotype was counted ten times or more. The CDR3 is CSAKPQGITGELFF. The CDR3 bases are TGCAGTGCTAAACCACAGGGGATCACCGGGGAGCTGTTTTTT. V and J are TRBV20-1 and TRBJ2-2, with 7 positions matching TRBD1. The CDR3 sequence is 14 residues long. After removal of 4 bases from V and 4 bases from J, the junction contained 6 bases not matched to a gene. The V gene's germline CDR1 is DFQATT and CDR2 SNEGSKA (reference sequence).

This clonotype was counted between two and nine times. V and J are TRBV20-1 and TRBJ2-1; 11 bases match TRBD2. The germline V gene has CDR1 DFQATT and CDR2 SNEGSKA (reference sequence). The CDR3 consists of 16 residues. V was pared by 0 bases and J by 2 bases, with 3 bases of the junction left unmatched. The CDR3 bases are TGCAGTGCTAGAGATCGACTAGCGGGGACCTACAATGAGCAGTTCTTC. Its translation: CSARDRLAGTYNEQFF.

This clonotype was detected ten times or more. The chain links TRBV5-1 to TRBJ1-2; D perhaps matches TRBD1 (5 bases). Looked up from germline, CDR1 is SGHRS and CDR2 is YFSETQ. Trimming removed 3 bases at V and 1 base at J, with 16 bases between. The CDR3 contains 16 residues. This CDR3 is CASSSAPGHLNYGYTF. The CDR3 nucleotides read TGCGCCAGCAGCTCGGCCCCAGGACACCTTAACTATGGCTACACCTTC.

In the case of this clonotype: Just one base apart from a much larger clone, this may be a read error. The J gene is TRBJ2-7, the V gene TRBV29-1; 9 bases map to TRBD1. CDR1 SQVTM and CDR2 ANQGSEA come from the germline V gene. The CDR3 contains 15 residues. The CDR3 DNA reads as TGCGGCGTTGAAGATCGGGACAGGGACGTATACGAGCAGTACTTC. As protein: CGVEDRDRDVYEQYF.

The table lists this clonotype with a few counts. CDR3 sequence: CASSKGDSLSSYEQYF. CDR3 nucleotides: TGTGCCAGCAGCAAAGGGGACAGCCTAAGCTCCTACGAGCAGTACTTC. The rearrangement uses TRBV21-1 and TRBJ2-7; the table gives TRBD1 as D, unverified against the DNA. TRBV21-1 is designated a pseudogene. CDR3 length: 16 residues.

This clonotype was recorded a few times. The V and J genes are TRBV10-3 and TRBJ1-2; 7 bases are shared with TRBD1. V was pared by 3 bases and J by 5 bases, with 6 bases of the junction left unmatched. This CDR3 spans 14 amino acids. Germline-derived CDR1 and CDR2 are ENHRY and SYGVKD. The CDR3 sequence is CAISEGTARYGYTF. The CDR3 bases are TGTGCCATCAGTGAAGGGACAGCTAGATATGGCTACACCTTC.

The chain couples TRBV11-2 to TRBJ1-2, with TRBD1 matching 7 bases. After removal of 4 bases from V and 0 bases from J, the junction contained 17 bases not matched to a gene. The CDR3 is made up of 19 amino acids. Germline V gives CDR1 SGHAT, CDR2 FQNNGV. CDR3 protein: CASSSAATGQIIANYGYTF. In nucleotides, the CDR3 is TGTGCCAGCAGCTCTGCGGCAACGGGACAGATAATAGCTAACTATGGCTACACCTTC.

This clonotype has more than one count but fewer than ten. The chain combines TRBV9 with TRBJ1-4; D not resolved. The germline V gene encodes CDR1 SGDLS and CDR2 YYNGEE. The CDR3 is 13 amino acids. V lost 1 base to trimming and J lost 8 bases, with 9 bases between them. The CDR3 DNA sequence: TGTGCCAGCAGCGTATCTGCAGAGGAAAAACTGTTTTTT. Translation gives CASSVSAEEKLFF.

The rearrangement uses TRBV28 and TRBJ2-1, with 8 positions matching TRBD2. Germline trimming cut 3 bases from V and 0 bases from J; bases unmatched to any gene: 16. CDR3 size: 20 residues. Germline lookup yields CDR1 MDHEN and CDR2 SYDVKM. The CDR3 DNA follows: TGTGCCAGCAGTTTCAGCCGGGGGGGGGATCTTCAGAGCTCCTACAATGAGCAGTTCTTC. Residues: CASSFSRGGDLQSSYNEQFF.

With respect to this clonotype: Germline and junction disagree at one end, which may indicate a read error. The V and J genes are TRBV12-3 or TRBV12-4 and TRBJ2-5; D is ambiguous. Near its end, the DNA agrees better with TRBJ2-7, so the J call may be wrong. CDR3 length: 14 residues. Here the CDR3 DNA reads TGTGCCGGCAGTTTATTTGACACTCAGTACGAGCAGTACTTC. This gives the protein CAGSLFDTQYEQYF.

The V and J genes are TRBV20-1 and TRBJ1-2; 7 bases are a match to TRBD1. V shed 3 bases, J shed 4 bases, and the junction held 5 bases outside the gene matches. CDR1 is DFQATT, CDR2 SNEGSKA, per germline (reference sequence). The CDR3 totals 13 residues. The CDR3 region is CSARGTASYGYTF. The CDR3 DNA is TGCAGTGCTAGGGGGACAGCCTCCTATGGCTACACCTTC.